A single sample is the source of the 27 T cell receptor beta chains below, sequenced in a study of T-cell memory formation after mild COVID-19. TCRdb re-called the 5' RACE reads with MiXCR, one entry per CDR3 protein. The table includes about 140,000 distinct CDR3 sequences, 13% to 15% detected once. The specimen sequenced was PBMCs or a T cell subset sorted from them (not recorded which). The receptors come from an adult woman who had mild COVID-19 (a few samples of this study predate the infection). Cell type and time point are not known.

This chain links TRBV7-9 with TRBJ2-1; D is unclear. With 3 bases removed from V and 0 bases from J, the gap between germline ends came to 12 bases. CDR3 length equals 16 residues. Germline CDR1 is SEHNR and CDR2 is FQNEAQ (reference sequence). CDR3 protein: CASSLGQESSYNEQFF. The CDR3 DNA follows: TGTGCCAGCAGCTTGGGCCAGGAGAGCTCCTACAATGAGCAGTTCTTC.

This clonotype has more than one count but fewer than ten. The rearrangement links TRBV4-3 to TRBJ2-3, with D possibly being TRBD1 or TRBD2 (5 bases each). This CDR3 is built from 13 residues. The V gene's germline CDR1 is LGHNA and CDR2 YSLEER. V was trimmed by 3 bases and J by 2 bases, leaving 6 bases between them. The CDR3 DNA sequence: TGCGCCAGCAGCCAGGGGACCACAGATACGCAGTATTTT. Its translation is CASSQGTTDTQYF.

This clonotype was counted a few times. CDR3 in DNA: TGTGCCAGCAGCTTGGACGTAGGAGCTGAGCAGTACTTC. Translating gives CASSLDVGAEQYF. This sequence joins TRBV5-6 and TRBJ2-7, with D uncertain. Germline assignment: CDR1 SGHDT and CDR2 YYEEEE. Deletions cut 0 bases from V and 7 bases from J, with 11 bases between. The CDR3 sequence is 13 residues long. Full variable domain (outside the CDR3, taken from reference TRBV5-6 and TRBJ2-7): DAGVTQSPTHLIKTRGQQVTLRCSPKSGHDTVSWYQQALGQGPQFIFQYYEEEERQRGNFPDRFSGHQFPNYSSELNVNALLLGDSALYLCASSLDVGAEQYFGPGTRLTVT.

This clonotype was observed many times. This CDR3 is CASSIQGAGGNQPQHF. The DNA for the CDR3 is TGTGCCAGCAGCATTCAGGGGGCTGGGGGCAATCAGCCCCAGCATTTT. This chain joins TRBV6-1 and TRBJ1-5; TRBD1 matches at 8 bases. The CDR3 contains 16 residues. Germline loops: CDR1 MNHNS, CDR2 SASEGT. The V segment lost 6 bases and the J segment 2 bases; nucleotides outside the gene matches: 9.

This clonotype was observed a few times. The chain carries TRBV3-1 and TRBJ2-2; 7 bases map to TRBD1. This CDR3 spans 17 amino acids. Per germline, CDR1 LGHDT and CDR2 YNNKEL (reference sequence). V gave up 5 bases and J gave up 7 bases; unmatched junction bases: 16. The CDR3 sequence: CASSFSRGQVLIGELFF. CDR3 coding DNA: TGTGCCAGCAGCTTTTCTAGAGGACAGGTCCTCATCGGGGAGCTGTTTTTT.

This clonotype was seen ten or more times. The gene calls are TRBV20-1 and TRBJ2-1, with D perhaps matching TRBD2 (6 bases). Germline-derived CDR1 and CDR2 are DFQATT and SNEGSKA (reference sequence). This CDR3 region has 18 residues. V was pared by 0 bases and J by 4 bases, with 22 bases between. CDR3 loop: CSARDRIPAGPEYNEQFF. CDR3 in DNA: TGCAGTGCTAGAGATAGGATCCCGGCGGGACCTGAATACAATGAGCAGTTCTTC.

This clonotype has a handful of counts. This chain uses TRBV9 with TRBJ2-1, with 11 bases matching TRBD1. The germline V gene has CDR1 SGDLS and CDR2 YYNGEE. The CDR3 contains 16 residues. With V trimmed by 3 bases and J by 7 bases, 9 bases remained unmatched. The DNA of the CDR3 is TGTGCCAGCAGCGCTCGGACAGGGGGCGGAGAGAATGAGCAGTTCTTC. Residues: CASSARTGGGENEQFF.

This clonotype has more than one count but fewer than ten. J is TRBJ2-1 and V is TRBV2, with 9 bases lining up with TRBD2. CDR1 is SNHLY and CDR2 is FYNNEI in the germline V gene. The CDR3 is 14 amino acids. The V and J ends lost 6 bases and 5 bases, in that order; junction bases with no gene match: 5. CDR3 protein: CASRGAGGNNEQFF. The CDR3 bases are TGTGCCAGCAGGGGAGCGGGGGGAAACAATGAGCAGTTCTTC.

This clonotype has only a few counts. The chain combines TRBV4-1 with TRBJ1-5; no reliable D call. CDR3 length: 18 amino acids. Trimming left V 0 bases short and J 2 bases short, with 17 bases between. Germline V lookup: CDR1 MGHRA, CDR2 YSYEKL. CDR3 bases: TGCGCCAGCAGCCAAGATGTGGATTACCTACGAGGCAATCAGCCCCAGCATTTT. This encodes CASSQDVDYLRGNQPQHF.

This clonotype was detected only a few times. This chain uses TRBV7-9 with TRBJ2-7, with a possible D match to TRBD1 (5 bases). Germline V gene sequence: CDR1 SEHNR, CDR2 FQNEAQ (reference sequence). The CDR3 length is 12 residues. The V end was cut by 2 bases, the J end by 6 bases, with 8 bases between. CDR3 sequence reads: CASSLTGPEQYF. The CDR3 DNA follows: TGTGCCAGCAGCTTAACAGGTCCCGAGCAGTACTTC.

This clonotype was counted a few times. The J gene is TRBJ1-2, the V gene TRBV9; 10 positions agree with TRBD1. The CDR3 loop spans 14 amino acids. Germline CDR1 is SGDLS and CDR2 is YYNGEE. Germline trimming cut 2 bases from V and 3 bases from J; bases unmatched to any gene: 1. The CDR3 DNA is TGTGCCAGCAGCGTGACAGGGGGCGACTATGGCTACACCTTC. Its translation: CASSVTGGDYGYTF.

This chain uses TRBV9 with TRBJ1-2; tentatively, D is TRBD1 (6 bases). V gave up 3 bases and J gave up 2 bases, with 11 bases separating them. Germline values: CDR1 SGDLS, CDR2 YYNGEE. The CDR3 covers 14 residues. The CDR3 is CASSATTGNYGYTF. In DNA form, the CDR3 reads TGTGCCAGCAGCGCGACTACAGGGAACTATGGCTACACCTTC.

This clonotype has only a few counts. J is TRBJ2-7 and V is TRBV12-3 or TRBV12-4, with 9 bases lining up with TRBD1. The V gene end was trimmed by 6 bases and the J gene end by 5 bases; junction bases not matched to a gene: 17. This CDR3 has 17 residues. CDR3 DNA sequence: TGTGCCAGCAGCCTGCTCGCCCCCGGGACAGGGAGCGACGAGCAGTACTTC. Its protein is CASSLLAPGTGSDEQYF.

This clonotype was recorded a few times. The CDR3: CSAPGTTYNEQFF. The CDR3 coding sequence is TGCAGCGCACCAGGGACTACTTACAATGAGCAGTTCTTC. This sequence joins TRBV29-1 and TRBJ2-1; 7 bases line up with TRBD2. The germline CDR1 and CDR2 sequences are SQVTM and ANQGSEA. Trimming removed 7 bases from V and 4 bases from J; junction bases left unmatched: 7. This CDR3 is 13 amino acids long.

The V and J genes are TRBV5-6 and TRBJ1-2, with TRBD1 as a possible D gene (6 bases). Trimming removed 0 bases from V and 2 bases from J, with 14 bases in between. CDR3 length: 16 residues. Looked up from germline, CDR1 is SGHDT and CDR2 is YYEEEE. The CDR3 nucleotides are TGTGCCAGCAGCTTGGGCCCCTACACAGGGAACTATGGCTACACCTTC. Translating gives CASSLGPYTGNYGYTF.

The sample holds many counts of this clonotype. The chain uses TRBV7-4 and TRBJ2-3, with 13 bases fitting TRBD2. Germline V lookup: CDR1 SGHVT, CDR2 SQSDAQ. This CDR3 has 17 amino acids. With 3 bases clipped from V and 3 bases from J, the junction kept 6 bases outside the gene matches. The CDR3 DNA reads as TGTGCCAGCAGCTTTGGACTAGCGGGGGCCCCGACAGATACGCAGTATTTT. Translation: CASSFGLAGAPTDTQYF.

This chain joins TRBV7-9 and TRBJ1-1; 10 nucleotides line up with TRBD1. Germline lookup yields CDR1 SEHNR and CDR2 FQNEAQ (reference sequence). The junction had 6 bases not matched to a gene; V was cut back by 5 bases and J by 3 bases. There are 15 residues in the CDR3. Here the CDR3 DNA reads TGTGCCAGCAGCGTTACCGGGACAGGGGACACTGAAGCTTTCTTT. This encodes CASSVTGTGDTEAFF.

This clonotype appeared many times. V and J are TRBV29-1 and TRBJ1-2; 7 nucleotides match TRBD1. Germline CDR1 reads SQVTM; CDR2 reads ANQGSEA. V shed 3 bases, J shed 4 bases, and the junction held 2 bases outside the gene matches. The CDR3 is made up of 12 amino acids. The CDR3 spells CSVETGTYGYTF. CDR3 nucleotides: TGCAGCGTTGAGACAGGGACCTATGGCTACACCTTC.

The CDR3: CASSRSGGADTQYF. The CDR3 DNA reads as TGTGCCAGCAGCCGTTCCGGGGGCGCAGATACGCAGTATTTT. This sequence joins TRBV7-6 and TRBJ2-3, with D possibly being TRBD1 or TRBD2 (6 bases each). This CDR3 contains 14 residues. Germline V gives CDR1 SGHVS, CDR2 FNYEAQ. V was trimmed by 5 bases and J by 4 bases, leaving 13 bases between them. The full variable domain, in which reference TRBV7-6 and TRBJ2-3 provide the parts outside the CDR3, is GAGVSQSPRYKVTKRGQDVALRCDPISGHVSLYWYRQALGQGPEFLTYFNYEAQQDKSGLPNDRFSAERPEGSISTLTIQRTEQRDSAMYRCASSRSGGADTQYFGPGTRLTVL.

The V gene is TRBV7-2, the J gene TRBJ2-7; D is perhaps TRBD2 (5 bases). The CDR3 extends over 14 amino acids. Per germline, CDR1 SGHTA and CDR2 FQGNSA. Trimming pared 1 base from V and 2 bases from J, leaving 9 bases between. CDR3 nucleotides: TGTGCCAGCAGCTTAGTACGGGGAGCCTACGAGCAGTACTTC. Its protein is CASSLVRGAYEQYF.

This clonotype has a handful of counts. The gene calls are TRBV24-1 and TRBJ2-7, with a tentative D call TRBD2 (6 bases). The CDR3 runs to 15 residues. Germline V gene data show CDR1 as KGHDR and CDR2 as SFDVKD. The ends were cut back, 5 bases at V and 2 bases at J, with 15 bases in the middle. As DNA, the CDR3 is TGTGCCACCAGTGGGGGGACTTCGACACCCTACGAGCAGTACTTC. Its translation: CATSGGTSTPYEQYF.

This clonotype showed up just a few times. This chain joins TRBV29-1 and TRBJ2-7, with 9 bases fitting TRBD2. The V gene end was trimmed by 7 bases and the J gene end by 3 bases; junction bases not matched to a gene: 4. Germline V gene lookup returns CDR1 SQVTM and CDR2 ANQGSEA. The CDR3 has 12 residues. The DNA for the CDR3 is TGCAGCGCCCTAGCGGGGTACTACGAGCAGTACTTC. Its translation: CSALAGYYEQYF.

The chain links TRBV29-1 to TRBJ2-7; TRBD2 might be the D (6 bases). Germline V lookup: CDR1 SQVTM, CDR2 ANQGSEA. Trimming cost V 4 bases and J 1 base, with 14 bases left between them. This CDR3 region has 14 residues. CDR3: CSVGGGDVSYEQYF. The CDR3 region has the DNA TGCAGCGTTGGAGGCGGGGATGTGTCCTACGAGCAGTACTTC.

This clonotype was detected many times. The V call is TRBV25-1, the J call TRBJ1-6; tentatively, D is TRBD1 (6 bases). Between the trimmed V and J ends, which lost 7 bases and 5 bases, there was a span of 12 bases. CDR1 and CDR2 from the germline V gene are MGHDK and SYGVNS. The length of the CDR3 is 14 residues. In DNA, the CDR3 is TGTGCCAGCACGGGACACGGGAATAATTCACCCCTCCACTTT. This encodes CASTGHGNNSPLHF.

The table lists this clonotype with many counts. The chain is built from TRBV4-1 and TRBJ2-2; either TRBD1 or TRBD2 may fit D (5 bases each). Germline loops: CDR1 MGHRA, CDR2 YSYEKL. CDR3 length: 21 amino acids. V was trimmed by 4 bases and J by 3 bases, leaving 30 bases between them. CDR3 sequence: CASSRTATGAWGRWDTGELFF. As DNA, the CDR3 is TGCGCCAGCAGCCGTACAGCCACAGGTGCTTGGGGACGATGGGACACCGGGGAGCTGTTTTTT.

The chain is built from TRBV4-3 and TRBJ2-7, with 12 bases fitting TRBD2. With V trimmed by 4 bases and J by 7 bases, 11 bases remained unmatched. Looked up from germline, CDR1 is LGHNA and CDR2 is YSLEER. The length of the CDR3 is 16 residues. The CDR3 protein is CASSPGGLAGFAEQYF. Here the CDR3 DNA reads TGCGCCAGCAGCCCTGGGGGACTAGCGGGTTTCGCAGAGCAGTACTTC.

This clonotype was seen a few times. The chain couples TRBV11-2 to TRBJ2-1, with D uncertain. The CDR3 is 12 residues long. V was clipped by 5 bases and J by 8 bases, with 10 bases between them. Germline V gene sequence: CDR1 SGHAT, CDR2 FQNNGV. The CDR3 is CASSLQPDEQFF. CDR3 bases: TGTGCCAGCAGCCTCCAGCCGGATGAGCAGTTCTTC.